This TCR beta chain was identified during a study of Ad26.COV2.S vaccination and SARS-CoV-2 variants. Background on the study: Administration of Ad26.COV2.S was intramuscular, either once or twice 56 days apart.

On this clone itself: The target antigen is unknown.

Profiled with immunoSEQ multiplex PCR; TCRdb holds only in-frame clones, not every one. The sample carries more than 350,000 clones, approximately 92% recorded once. Study-wide points: Spike-specific CD8+ and CD4+ T cell responses reportedly showed substantial breadth after vaccination.

Trimming removed 4 bases at V and 4 bases at J, with 14 bases between. Per the germline V gene, CDR1 is SGHVS and CDR2 is FQNEAQ. The CDR3 sequence is 15 residues long. Treatment noted: roughly 18 received Ad26.COV2.S at low or high dose, single or two shots; several received placebo; per-sample allocation not given. Sampling was done on day 63 after the first vaccine or placebo injection. Donor was an adult aged 18-55 years in Boston. This receptor was taken from a person aged 18-60 years who received the Ad26.COV2.S COVID-19 vaccine or a placebo. The J gene is TRBJ2-1, the V gene TRBV7-8, with D possibly TRBD2 on 5 matching bases. This material consisted of peripheral blood, taken in a trial of Ad26.COV2.S vaccine versus placebo. CDR3: CASSSPREGYNEQFF. CDR3 nucleotides: TGTGCCAGCAGCTCCCCACGGGAAGGGTACAATGAGCAGTTCTTC.